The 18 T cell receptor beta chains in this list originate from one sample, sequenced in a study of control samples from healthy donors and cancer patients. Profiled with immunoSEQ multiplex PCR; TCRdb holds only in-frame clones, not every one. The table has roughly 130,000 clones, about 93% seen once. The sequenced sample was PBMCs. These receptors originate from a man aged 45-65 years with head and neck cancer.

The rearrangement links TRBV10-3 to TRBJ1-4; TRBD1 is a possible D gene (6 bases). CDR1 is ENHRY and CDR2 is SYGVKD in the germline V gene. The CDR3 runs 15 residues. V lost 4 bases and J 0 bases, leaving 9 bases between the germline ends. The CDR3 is CAISATGTTNEKLFF. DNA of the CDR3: TGTGCCATCAGTGCCACAGGGACAACTAATGAAAAACTGTTTTTT.

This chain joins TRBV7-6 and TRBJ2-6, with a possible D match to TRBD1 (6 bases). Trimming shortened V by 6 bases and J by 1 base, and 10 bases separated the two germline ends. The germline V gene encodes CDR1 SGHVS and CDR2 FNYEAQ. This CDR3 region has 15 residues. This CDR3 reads CASSQGWSGANVLTF. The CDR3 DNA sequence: TGTGCCAGCAGTCAGGGGTGGTCTGGGGCCAACGTCCTGACTTTC.

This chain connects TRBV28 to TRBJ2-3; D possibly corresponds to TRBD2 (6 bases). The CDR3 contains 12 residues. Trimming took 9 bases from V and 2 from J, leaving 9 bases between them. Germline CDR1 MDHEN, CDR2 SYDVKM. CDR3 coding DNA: TGTGCCAGTTCGGGGGACACAGATACGCAGTATTTT. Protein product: CASSGDTDTQYF.

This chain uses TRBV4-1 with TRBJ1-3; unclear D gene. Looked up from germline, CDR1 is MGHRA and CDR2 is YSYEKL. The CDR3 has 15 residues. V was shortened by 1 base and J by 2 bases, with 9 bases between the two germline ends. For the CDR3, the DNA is TGCGCCAGCAGCCAAGCGGCTGGGCCTGGAAACACCATATATTTT. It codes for CASSQAAGPGNTIYF.

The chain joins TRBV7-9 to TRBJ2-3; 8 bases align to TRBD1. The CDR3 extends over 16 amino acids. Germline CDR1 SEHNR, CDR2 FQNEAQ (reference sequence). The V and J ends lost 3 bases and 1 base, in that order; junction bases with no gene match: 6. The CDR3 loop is CASSFQGASRTDTQYF. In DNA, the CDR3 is TGTGCCAGCAGCTTTCAGGGGGCCTCTCGCACAGATACGCAGTATTTT.

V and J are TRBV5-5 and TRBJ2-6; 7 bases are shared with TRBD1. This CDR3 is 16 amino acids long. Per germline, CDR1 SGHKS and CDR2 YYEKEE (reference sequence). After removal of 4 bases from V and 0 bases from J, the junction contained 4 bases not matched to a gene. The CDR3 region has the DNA TGTGCCAGCAGCCGAAACAGGGGCTCTGGGGCCAACGTCCTGACTTTC. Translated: CASSRNRGSGANVLTF.

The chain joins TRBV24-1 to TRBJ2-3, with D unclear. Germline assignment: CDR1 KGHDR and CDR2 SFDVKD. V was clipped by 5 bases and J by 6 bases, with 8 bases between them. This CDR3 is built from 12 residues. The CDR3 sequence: CATSASYDTQYF. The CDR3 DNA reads TGTGCCACCAGTGCGAGTTACGATACGCAGTATTTT.

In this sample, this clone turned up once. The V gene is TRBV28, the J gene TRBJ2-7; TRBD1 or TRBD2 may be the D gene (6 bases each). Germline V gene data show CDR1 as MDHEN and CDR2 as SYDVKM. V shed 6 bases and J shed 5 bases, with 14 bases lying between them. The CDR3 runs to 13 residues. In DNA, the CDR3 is TGTGCCAGCAGCCCCGTAGGGGGGAACGAGCAGTACTTC. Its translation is CASSPVGGNEQYF.

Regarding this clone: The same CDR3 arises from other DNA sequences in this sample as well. The CDR3 is CASSPTPGNNSPLHF. For the CDR3, the DNA is TGTGCCAGCAGCCCCACACCGGGGAACAATTCACCCCTCCACTTT. The V and J genes are TRBV7-6 and TRBJ1-6; D gene ambiguous. The germline CDR1 and CDR2 sequences are SGHVS and FNYEAQ. CDR3 length: 15 amino acids. Trimming left V 5 bases short and J 7 bases short, with 15 bases between.

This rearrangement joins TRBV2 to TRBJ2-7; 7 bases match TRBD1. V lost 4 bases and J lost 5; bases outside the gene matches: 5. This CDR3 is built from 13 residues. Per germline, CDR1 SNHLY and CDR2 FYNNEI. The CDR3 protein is CASSVARGNEQYF. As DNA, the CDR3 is TGTGCCAGCAGTGTTGCCAGGGGGAACGAGCAGTACTTC. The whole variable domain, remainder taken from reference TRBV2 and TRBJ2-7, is EPEVTQTPSHQVTQMGQEVILRCVPISNHLYFYWYRQILGQKVEFLVSFYNNEISEKSEIFDDQFSVERPDGSNFTLKIRSTKLEDSAMYFCASSVARGNEQYFGPGTRLTVT.

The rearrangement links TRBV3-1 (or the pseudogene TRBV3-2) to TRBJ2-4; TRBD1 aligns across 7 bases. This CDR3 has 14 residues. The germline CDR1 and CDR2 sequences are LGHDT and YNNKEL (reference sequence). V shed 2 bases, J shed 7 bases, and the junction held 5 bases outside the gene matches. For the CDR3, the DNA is TGTGCCAGCAGCCAAAGGGGGCGCGGGAACATTCAGTACTTC. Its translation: CASSQRGRGNIQYF.

The DNA of the CDR3 is TGTGCCAGCAGCTTCAGGGGGAGCAATCAGCCCCAGCATTTT. This codes for CASSFRGSNQPQHF. V and J are TRBV5-6 and TRBJ1-5, with TRBD1 identical over 7 bases. The CDR3 is 14 amino acids. Germline lookup yields CDR1 SGHDT and CDR2 YYEEEE. The ends lost 2 bases at V and 1 base at J; junction bases unmatched: 0.

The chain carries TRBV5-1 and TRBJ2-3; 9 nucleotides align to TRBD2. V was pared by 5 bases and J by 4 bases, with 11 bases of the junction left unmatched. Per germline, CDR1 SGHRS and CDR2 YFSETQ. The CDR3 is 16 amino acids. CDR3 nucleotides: TGCGCCAGCAGATTTGGGGGCGGGGGGGCCCCAGATACGCAGTATTTT. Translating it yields CASRFGGGGAPDTQYF.

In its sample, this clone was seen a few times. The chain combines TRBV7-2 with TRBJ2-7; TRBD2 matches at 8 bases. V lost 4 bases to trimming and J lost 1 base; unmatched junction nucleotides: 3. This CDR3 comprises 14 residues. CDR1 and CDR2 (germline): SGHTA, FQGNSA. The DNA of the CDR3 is TGTGCCAGCAGCTCGACTAGCGCGTCCTACGAGCAGTACTTC. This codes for CASSSTSASYEQYF.

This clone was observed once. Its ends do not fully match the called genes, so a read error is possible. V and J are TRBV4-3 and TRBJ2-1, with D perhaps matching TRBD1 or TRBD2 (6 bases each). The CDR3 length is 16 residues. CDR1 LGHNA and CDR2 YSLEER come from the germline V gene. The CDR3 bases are TGCGCCAGCAGCCAAGGAGGGGGGCAATCCTACAGTGAGCAGTTCTTC. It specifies CASSQGGGQSYSEQFF.

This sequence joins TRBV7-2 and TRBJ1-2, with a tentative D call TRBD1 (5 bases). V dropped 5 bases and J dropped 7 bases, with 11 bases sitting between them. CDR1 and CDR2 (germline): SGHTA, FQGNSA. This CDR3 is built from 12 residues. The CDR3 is CASSPRGSGYTF. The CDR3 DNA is TGTGCCAGCAGCCCGCGGGGGTCTGGCTACACCTTC.

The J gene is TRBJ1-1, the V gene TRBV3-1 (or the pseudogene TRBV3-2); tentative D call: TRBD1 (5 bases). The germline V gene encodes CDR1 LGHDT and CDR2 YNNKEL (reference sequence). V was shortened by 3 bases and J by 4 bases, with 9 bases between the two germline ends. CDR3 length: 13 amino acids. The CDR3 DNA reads TGTGCCAGCAGCCATCGGGGGTCCACTGAAGCTTTCTTT. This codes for CASSHRGSTEAFF.

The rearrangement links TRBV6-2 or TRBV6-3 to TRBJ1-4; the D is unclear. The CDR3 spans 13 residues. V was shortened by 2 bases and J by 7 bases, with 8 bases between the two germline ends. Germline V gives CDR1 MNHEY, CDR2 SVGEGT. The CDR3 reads CASSYPGGEKLFF. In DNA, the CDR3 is TGTGCCAGCAGTTACCCGGGAGGTGAAAAACTGTTTTTT.